This entry is about one TCR beta chain. Its antigen is currently unknown. Each sorted subset replicate got 200 ng genomic DNA, 30,000 or so genomes. Measured with immunoSEQ multiplex PCR; TCRdb has only the in-frame clones, and not every one. Among roughly 2 million clones listed, more than 90% were seen once. This entry comes from a study of shared clonotypes between healthy human individuals. V was clipped by 6 bases and J by 7 bases; unmatched bases: 3. Germline CDR1 reads MNHNS; CDR2 reads SASEGT. The CDR3 extends over 13 amino acids. Findings of the study overall: Sequencing depth was expected to affect clonotype sharing among donors.

Donors were Caucasian adults residing in Nashville, Tennessee, USA. It was into CD45RA+ naive and CD45RA-negative memory subsets that the CD4+ cells were split. The chain combines TRBV6-1 with TRBJ2-4; TRBD1 agrees at 10 bases. The sequencing input was naive CD4+ T cells sorted from blood. Noted subset: CD45RA+ positively selected. The receptor was isolated from a man younger than 35 in good health. In DNA form, the CDR3 reads TGTGCCAGCAGCGACAGGGGGCTTAACATTCAGTACTTC. Protein sequence: CASSDRGLNIQYF.